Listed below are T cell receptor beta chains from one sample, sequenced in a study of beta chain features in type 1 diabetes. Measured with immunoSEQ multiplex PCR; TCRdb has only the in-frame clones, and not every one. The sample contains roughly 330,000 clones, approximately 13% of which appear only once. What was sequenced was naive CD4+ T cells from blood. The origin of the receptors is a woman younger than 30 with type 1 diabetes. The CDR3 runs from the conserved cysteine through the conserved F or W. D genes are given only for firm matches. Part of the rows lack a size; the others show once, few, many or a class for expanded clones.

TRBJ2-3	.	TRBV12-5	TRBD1	TGTGCTAGTGGTACGGACAGGGGGCGCACAGATACGCAGTATTTT	CASGTDRGRTDTQYF
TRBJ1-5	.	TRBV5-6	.	TGTGCCAGCAGCTTGCAGGGTCGGCCAAATCAGCCCCAGCATTTT	CASSLQGRPNQPQHF
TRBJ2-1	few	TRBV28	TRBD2	TGTGCCAGCAGTTTAGCACTAGCGGGAGTCCAGATCTACAATGAGCAGTTCTTC	CASSLALAGVQIYNEQFF
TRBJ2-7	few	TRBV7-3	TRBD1	TGTGCCAGCAGCTTAACTGGGGACAGTACCTACGAGCAGTACTTC	CASSLTGDSTYEQYF
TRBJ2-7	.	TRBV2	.	TGTGCCAGCAGCGGCCCCGCGGGTTTATCCTACGAGCAGTACTTC	CASSGPAGLSYEQYF
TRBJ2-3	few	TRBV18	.	TGTGCCAGCTCACTATCACAGGGAGATACGCAGTATTTT	CASSLSQGDTQYF
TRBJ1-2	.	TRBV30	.	TGTGCCTGCCTGGGGGGGACTAACTATGGCTACACCTTC	CACLGGTNYGYTF
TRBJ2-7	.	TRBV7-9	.	TGTGCCAGCAGCCTGAGGACAGATAGCTCCTACGAGCAGTACTTC	CASSLRTDSSYEQYF
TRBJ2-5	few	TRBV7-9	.	TGTGCCAGCAGCCCGGAGGCTTTGGGGACCCAGTACTTC	CASSPEALGTQYF
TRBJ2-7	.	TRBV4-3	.	TGCGCCAGCAGCCAAGGGAGGTGGTACCACGAGCAGTACTTC	CASSQGRWYHEQYF
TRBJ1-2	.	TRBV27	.	TGTGCCAGCAGTTCGGCTGGGGCTTCTAACTATGGCTACACCTTC	CASSSAGASNYGYTF
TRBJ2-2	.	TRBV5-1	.	TGCGCCAGCAGCCTAGACCCGGGAGCCGACACCGGGGAGCTGTTTTTT	CASSLDPGADTGELFF
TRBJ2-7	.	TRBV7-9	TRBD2	TGTGCCAGCGTCCGAAGGACTAGCGGGAGGCTGTGGGATGTAGAGCAGTACTTC	CASVRRTSGRLWDVEQYF
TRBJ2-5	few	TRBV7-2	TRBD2	TGTGCCAGCAGCTCTGGACTAGCGGGAGGGGAGACCCAGTACTTC	CASSSGLAGGETQYF
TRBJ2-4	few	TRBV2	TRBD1	TGTGCCAGCAGGCTAGACAGGGGTAGCAACATTCAGTACTTC	CASRLDRGSNIQYF
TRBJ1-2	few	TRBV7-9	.	TGTGCCAGCAGCTTAGGCCAGGGAGGCTACGGCTACACCTTC	CASSLGQGGYGYTF
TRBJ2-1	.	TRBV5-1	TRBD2	TGCGCCAGCAGACCGGGACTAGCGGGGGGGAATGAGCAGTTCTTC	CASRPGLAGGNEQFF
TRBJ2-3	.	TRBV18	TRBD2	TGTGCCAGCTCACCACAAGGGACTAGCGGAAGCACAGATACGCAGTATTTT	CASSPQGTSGSTDTQYF
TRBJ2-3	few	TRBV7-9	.	TGTGCCAGCAGCACGTCACATGCAGATACGCAGTATTTT	CASSTSHADTQYF
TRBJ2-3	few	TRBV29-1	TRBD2	TGCAGCGTCTCGGCTAGCGGGAAAGTCACAGATACGCAGTATTTT	CSVSASGKVTDTQYF
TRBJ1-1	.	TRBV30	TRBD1	TGTGCCTCTCGGACAGGGAGTCAGCACACTGAAGCTTTCTTT	CASRTGSQHTEAFF
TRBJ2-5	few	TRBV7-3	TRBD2	TGTGCCAGCAGCGAGGGACTAGCGGGAGGGATCGGAGAGACCCAGTACTTC	CASSEGLAGGIGETQYF
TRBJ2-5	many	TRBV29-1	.	TGCAGCGTTGAGTTAGTACAAGAGACCCAGTACTTC	CSVELVQETQYF
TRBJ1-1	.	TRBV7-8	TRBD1	TGTGCCAGCAGCTCCAAGGACAGGGCGACCACTGAAGCTTTCTTT	CASSSKDRATTEAFF
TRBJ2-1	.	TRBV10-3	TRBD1	TGTGCCATCAGTGAGTCGACAGGGAGCTCCTACAATGAGCAGTTCTTC	CAISESTGSSYNEQFF
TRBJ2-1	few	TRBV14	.	TGTGCCAGCAGCCAAGAAGTAGGGCTAGCCAAGCAGTTCTTC	CASSQEVGLAKQFF
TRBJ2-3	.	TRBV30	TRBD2	TGTGCCTGGAGCGGAGGAAGCGGGAGGGCAGATACGCAGTATTTT	CAWSGGSGRADTQYF
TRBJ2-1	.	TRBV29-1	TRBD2	TGCAGCGTTGAAGATGGGCCCCTAGCGGGGGGCTACAATGAGCAGTTCTTC	CSVEDGPLAGGYNEQFF
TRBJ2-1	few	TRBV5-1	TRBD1	TGCGCCAGCAGCCCACTGACAGGGCTCCCCGGGCATGAGCAGTTCTTC	CASSPLTGLPGHEQFF
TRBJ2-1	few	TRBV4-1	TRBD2	TGCGCCAGCAGCCTACTAGCGGCTTACAATGAGCAGTTCTTC	CASSLLAAYNEQFF
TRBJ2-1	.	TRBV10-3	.	TGTGCCATCAGGCCTAGCGCCAACAATGAGCAGTTCTTC	CAIRPSANNEQFF
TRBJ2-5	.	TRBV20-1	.	TGCAGTGCGCGACAGCAAGAGACCCAGTACTTC	CSARQQETQYF
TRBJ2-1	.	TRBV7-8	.	TGTGCCAGCAGCTTTAGCGGACAGGACAATGAGCAGTTCTTC	CASSFSGQDNEQFF
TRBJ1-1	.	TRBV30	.	TGTGCCTGGCGGGGGGCGGCCACTGAAGCTTTCTTT	CAWRGAATEAFF
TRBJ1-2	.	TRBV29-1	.	TGCAGCGTTGCACGGGAATTCTATGGCTACACCTTC	CSVAREFYGYTF
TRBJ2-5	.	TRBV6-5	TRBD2	TGTGCCAGCAGTTATCTTGCGGGAGTGGGAGAGACCCAGTACTTC	CASSYLAGVGETQYF
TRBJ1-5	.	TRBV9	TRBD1	TGTGCCAGCAGCGCCGGGACAGAGAGCAATCAGCCCCAGCATTTT	CASSAGTESNQPQHF
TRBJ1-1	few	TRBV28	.	TGTGCCAGCAGTTTAAGAGGGATTGAAGCTTTCTTT	CASSLRGIEAFF
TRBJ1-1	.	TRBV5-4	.	TGTGCCAGCAGCTTGCGGTCTGAAGCTTTCTTT	CASSLRSEAFF
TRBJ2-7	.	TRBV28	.	TGTGCCAGCAGTTTCTATAACGAGCAGTACTTC	CASSFYNEQYF
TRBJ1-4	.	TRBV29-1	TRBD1	TGCAGCGCAGGACAGGGGAGAGAACAACTGTTTTTT	CSAGQGREQLFF
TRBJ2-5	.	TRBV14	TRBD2	TGTGCCAGCAGCCCTTTGGGGGCGGGAGGAGAGGAGACCCAGTACTTC	CASSPLGAGGEETQYF
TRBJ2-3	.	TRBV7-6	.	TGTGCCAGCAGCTTAGGCCAGACTCGCGGAGATACGCAGTATTTT	CASSLGQTRGDTQYF
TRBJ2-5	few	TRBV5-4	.	TGTGCCAGCAGCGGTCTAGCAGAAGAGACCCAGTACTTC	CASSGLAEETQYF
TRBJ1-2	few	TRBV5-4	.	TGTGCCAGCAGCCTCCGACAGGCGCAGCGGACCAACTACACCTTC	CASSLRQAQRTNYTF
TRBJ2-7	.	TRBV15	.	TGTGCCACCAGCAGAGATCTGCAGGTGGGCGAGCAGTACTTC	CATSRDLQVGEQYF
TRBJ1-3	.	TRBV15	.	TGTGCCACCAGCAGAGACAAGGGGCCCGGCACCATATATTTT	CATSRDKGPGTIYF
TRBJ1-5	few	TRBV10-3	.	TGTGCCATCAGTGAGGTCCCGGGAGGTCAGCCCCAGCATTTT	CAISEVPGGQPQHF
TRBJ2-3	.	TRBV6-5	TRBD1	TGTGCCAGCAGTTTTGGACAGGGGTTTTTTTTAGATACGCAGTATTTT	CASSFGQGFFLDTQYF
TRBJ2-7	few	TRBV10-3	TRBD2	TGTGCCAGCCAAGGGACTAGATTTAGCGAGCAGTACTTC	CASQGTRFSEQYF
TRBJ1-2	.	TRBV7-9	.	TGTGCCAGCAGCTTAGCGATGTGGCAGGGAGGCTATGGCTACACCTTC	CASSLAMWQGGYGYTF
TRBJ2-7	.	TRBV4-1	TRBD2	TGCGCCAGCAGCCCCGCCGTGACTAGCAACTACTACGAGCAGTACTTC	CASSPAVTSNYYEQYF
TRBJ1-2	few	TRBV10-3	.	TGTGCCATCAGGGACATATTCTATGGCTACACCTTC	CAIRDIFYGYTF